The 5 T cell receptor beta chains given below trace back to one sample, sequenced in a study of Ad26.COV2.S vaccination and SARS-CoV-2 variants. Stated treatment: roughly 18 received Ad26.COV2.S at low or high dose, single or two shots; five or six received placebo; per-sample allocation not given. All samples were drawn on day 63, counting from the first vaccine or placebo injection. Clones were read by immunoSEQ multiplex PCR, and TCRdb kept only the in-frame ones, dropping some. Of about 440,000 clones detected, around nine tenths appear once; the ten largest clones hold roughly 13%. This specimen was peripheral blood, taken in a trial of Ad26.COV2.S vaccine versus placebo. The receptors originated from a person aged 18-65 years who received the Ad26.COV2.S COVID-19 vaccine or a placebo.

As DNA, the CDR3 is TGCGCCAGCAGCCAAGGAGGCAGTGCAAACTATGGCTACACCTTC. This gives the protein CASSQGGSANYGYTF. The rearrangement uses TRBV4-3 and TRBJ1-2; D is unclear. V lost 1 base and J 2 bases, leaving 11 bases between the germline ends. The CDR3 contains 15 residues. Germline V gives CDR1 LGHNA, CDR2 YSLEER.

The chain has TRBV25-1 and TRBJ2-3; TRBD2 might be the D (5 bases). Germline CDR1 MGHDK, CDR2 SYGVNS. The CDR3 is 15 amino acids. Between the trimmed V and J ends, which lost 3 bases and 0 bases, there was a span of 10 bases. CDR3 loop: CASSDPAVSTDTQYF. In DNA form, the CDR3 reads TGTGCCAGCAGTGACCCAGCGGTTAGCACAGATACGCAGTATTTT.

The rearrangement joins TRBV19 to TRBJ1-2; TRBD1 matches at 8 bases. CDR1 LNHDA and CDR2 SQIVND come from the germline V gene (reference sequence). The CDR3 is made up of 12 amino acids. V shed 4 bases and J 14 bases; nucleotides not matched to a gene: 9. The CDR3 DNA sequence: TGTGCCAGTAGTACCCGGGCAGGGGGCGAAACCTTC. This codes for CASSTRAGGETF.

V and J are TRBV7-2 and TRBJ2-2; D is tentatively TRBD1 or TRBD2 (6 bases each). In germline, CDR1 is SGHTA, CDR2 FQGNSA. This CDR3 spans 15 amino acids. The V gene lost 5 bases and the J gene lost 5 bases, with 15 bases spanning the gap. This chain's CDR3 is CASSHLRGGTGELFF. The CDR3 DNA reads TGTGCCAGCAGCCACTTAAGAGGGGGGACCGGGGAGCTGTTTTTT.

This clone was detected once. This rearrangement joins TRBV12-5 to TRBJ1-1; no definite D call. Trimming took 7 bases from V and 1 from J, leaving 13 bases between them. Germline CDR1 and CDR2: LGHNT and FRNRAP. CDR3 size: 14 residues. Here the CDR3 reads CASAPGRPNTEAFF. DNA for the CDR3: TGTGCTAGTGCTCCGGGGAGGCCGAACACTGAAGCTTTCTTT.